This TCR beta chain was observed in a study of graft-versus-host responses after intestinal transplantation. Whole-study findings and limits: Recipient marrow harbored GvH clones, some of which surfaced first in ileum or blood.

The authors plated roughly 200,000 CFSE-labeled responder cells with roughly 200,000 irradiated, violet-dye-labeled stimulator cells. Responder cells that were proliferating and CFSE-low, both CD3+CD4+ and CD3+CD8+, were sorted after the reaction. Sequencing used immunoSEQ multiplex PCR; TCRdb keeps in-frame clones, though not all of them. Altogether approximately 2,500 clones are present, under 30% being singletons, with the ten largest covering about 5.5%. The CDR3 contains 15 residues. Germline V gene sequence: CDR1 MDHEN, CDR2 SYDVKM. V lost 2 bases and J lost 1; bases outside the gene matches: 1.

This sequence originates from a human patient who was an organ donor for intestinal transplantation. The input for sequencing was alloreactive CD4+ T cells from a mixed lymphocyte reaction culture, taken before transplantation. The subset denotes: CFSE-low proliferating T cells sorted from roughly six-day pre-transplant mixed lymphocyte reaction (GvH or HvG direction). This chain joins TRBV28 and TRBJ1-2; 10 bases are a match to TRBD1. CDR3 nucleotide sequence: TGTGCCAGCAGTTTAGGGACAGGGGATAACTATGGCTACACCTTC. Protein sequence: CASSLGTGDNYGYTF.